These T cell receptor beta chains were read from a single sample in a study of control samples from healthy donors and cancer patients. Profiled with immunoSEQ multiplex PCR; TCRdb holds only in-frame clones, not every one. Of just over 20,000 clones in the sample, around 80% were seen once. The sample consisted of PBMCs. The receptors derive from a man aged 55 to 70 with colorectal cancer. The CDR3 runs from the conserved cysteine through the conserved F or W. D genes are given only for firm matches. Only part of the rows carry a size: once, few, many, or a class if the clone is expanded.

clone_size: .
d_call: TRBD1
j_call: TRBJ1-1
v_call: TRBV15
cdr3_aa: CATSRGPTGRGTEAFF
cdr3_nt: TGTGCCACCAGCAGAGGGCCGACAGGGAGGGGAACTGAAGCTTTCTTT

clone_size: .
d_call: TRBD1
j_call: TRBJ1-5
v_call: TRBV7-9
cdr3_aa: CASSAADRVSNQPQHF
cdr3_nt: TGTGCCAGCAGCGCGGCCGACAGGGTTAGCAATCAGCCCCAGCATTTT

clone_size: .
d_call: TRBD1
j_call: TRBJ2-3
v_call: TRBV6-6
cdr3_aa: CASSYRDRGSTDTQYF
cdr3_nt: TGTGCCAGCAGTTACCGGGACAGGGGTAGCACAGATACGCAGTATTTT

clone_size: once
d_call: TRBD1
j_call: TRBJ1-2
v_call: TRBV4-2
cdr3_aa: CASSQESTGRSGYTF
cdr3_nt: TGTGCCAGCAGCCAAGAGTCGACAGGGCGGAGTGGCTACACCTTC

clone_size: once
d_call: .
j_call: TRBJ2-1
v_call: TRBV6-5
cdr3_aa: CASSYSGGEQFF
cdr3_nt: TGTGCCAGCAGTTACTCGGGGGGTGAGCAGTTCTTC

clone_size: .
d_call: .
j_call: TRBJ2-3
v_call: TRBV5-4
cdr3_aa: CASSLGQDNTDTQYF
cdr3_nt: TGTGCCAGCAGCTTGGGACAGGACAACACAGATACGCAGTATTTT

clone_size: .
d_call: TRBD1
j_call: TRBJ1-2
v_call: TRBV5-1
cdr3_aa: CASSLHPGQDNYGYTF
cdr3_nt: TGCGCCAGCAGCTTGCACCCGGGACAGGATAACTATGGCTACACCTTC

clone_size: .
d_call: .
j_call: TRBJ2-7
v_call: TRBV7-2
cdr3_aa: CASSLAPGTYEQYF
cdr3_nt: TGTGCCAGCAGCTTAGCGCCCGGGACCTACGAGCAGTACTTC

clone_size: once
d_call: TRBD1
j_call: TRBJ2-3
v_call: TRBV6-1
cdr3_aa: CASSEGQGDTDTQYF
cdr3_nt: TGTGCCAGCAGTGAGGGACAGGGTGACACAGATACGCAGTATTTT

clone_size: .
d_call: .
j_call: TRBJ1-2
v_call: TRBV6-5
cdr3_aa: CASGVVQGVGYTF
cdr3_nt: TGTGCCAGTGGGGTTGTACAGGGCGTAGGCTACACCTTC

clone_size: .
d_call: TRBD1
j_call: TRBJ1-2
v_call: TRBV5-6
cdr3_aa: CASSSSGGGYGYTF
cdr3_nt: TGTGCCAGCAGCTCGTCAGGGGGTGGATATGGCTACACCTTC

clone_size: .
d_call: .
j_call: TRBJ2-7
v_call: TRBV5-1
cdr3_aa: CASSSATSRGREQYF
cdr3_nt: TGCGCCAGCAGCTCCGCAACGAGCAGGGGACGCGAGCAGTACTTC

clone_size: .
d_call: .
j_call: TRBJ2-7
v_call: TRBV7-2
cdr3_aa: CASSIIPDSLYEQYF
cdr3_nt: TGTGCCAGCAGCATCATCCCGGACAGCCTATACGAGCAGTACTTC

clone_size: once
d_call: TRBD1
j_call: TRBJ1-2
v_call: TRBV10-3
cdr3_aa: CAINLGQGSNYGYTF
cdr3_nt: TGTGCCATCAACCTTGGACAGGGGAGTAACTATGGCTACACCTTC

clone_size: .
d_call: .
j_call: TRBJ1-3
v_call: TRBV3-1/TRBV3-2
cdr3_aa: CASSQETFRSGNTIYF
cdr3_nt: TGTGCCAGCAGCCAAGAGACATTTCGCTCTGGAAACACCATATATTTT

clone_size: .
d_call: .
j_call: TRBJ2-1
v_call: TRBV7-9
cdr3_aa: CASSSSSYNEQFF
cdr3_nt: TGTGCCAGCAGCTCAAGCTCCTACAATGAGCAGTTCTTC

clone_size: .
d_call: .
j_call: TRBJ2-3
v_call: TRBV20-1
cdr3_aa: CSASPSSTDTQYF
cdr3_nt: TGCAGTGCTAGTCCGTCTAGCACAGATACGCAGTATTTT

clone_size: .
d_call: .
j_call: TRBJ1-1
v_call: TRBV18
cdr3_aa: CASSPVGGTTEAFF
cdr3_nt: TGTGCCAGCTCACCCGTTGGGGGAACTACTGAAGCTTTCTTT

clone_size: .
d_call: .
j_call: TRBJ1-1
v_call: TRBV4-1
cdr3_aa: CASSQSKLGVTEAFF
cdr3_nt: TGCGCCAGCAGCCAATCGAAATTAGGGGTCACTGAAGCTTTCTTT

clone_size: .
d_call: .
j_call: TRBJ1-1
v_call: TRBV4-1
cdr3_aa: CASSHTRGRGAEAFF
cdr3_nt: TGCGCCAGCAGCCATACCCGGGGGCGAGGGGCTGAAGCTTTCTTT

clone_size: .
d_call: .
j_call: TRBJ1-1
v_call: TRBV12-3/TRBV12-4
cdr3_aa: CASSLRQNTEAFF
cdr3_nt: TGTGCCAGCAGTCTAAGACAGAACACTGAAGCTTTCTTT

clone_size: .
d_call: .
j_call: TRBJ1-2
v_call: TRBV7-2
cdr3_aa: CASSLGVGQVDGYTF
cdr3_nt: TGTGCCAGCAGCTTAGGGGTCGGGCAGGTCGATGGCTACACCTTC

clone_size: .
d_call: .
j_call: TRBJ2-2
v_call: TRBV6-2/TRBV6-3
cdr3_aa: CASSFRRGNTGELFF
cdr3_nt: TGTGCCAGCAGTTTCCGACGGGGGAACACCGGGGAGCTGTTTTTT

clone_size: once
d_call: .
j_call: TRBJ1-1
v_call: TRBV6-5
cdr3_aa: CASSQGYTEAFF
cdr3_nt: TGTGCCAGCAGTCAGGGTTACACTGAAGCTTTCTTT

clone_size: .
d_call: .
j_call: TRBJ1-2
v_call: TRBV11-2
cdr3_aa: CASSLTFTAYGYTF
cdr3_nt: TGTGCCAGCAGCTTAACCTTCACAGCCTATGGCTACACCTTC

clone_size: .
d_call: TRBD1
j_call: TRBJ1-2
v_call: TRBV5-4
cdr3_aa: CASSLGGTGGVGGYTF
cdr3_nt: TGTGCCAGCAGCTTGGGTGGGACAGGGGGCGTAGGTGGCTACACCTTC

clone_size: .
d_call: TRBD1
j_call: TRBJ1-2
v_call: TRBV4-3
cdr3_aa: CASSQALQGWGYGYTF
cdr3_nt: TGCGCCAGCAGCCAAGCTTTACAGGGGTGGGGCTATGGCTACACCTTC

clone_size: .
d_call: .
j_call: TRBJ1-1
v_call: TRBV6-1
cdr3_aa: CASSEIGAAEAFF
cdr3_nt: TGTGCCAGCAGTGAAATAGGTGCAGCTGAAGCTTTCTTT

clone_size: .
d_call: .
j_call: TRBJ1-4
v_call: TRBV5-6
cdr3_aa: CASSLDSGGWGEKLFF
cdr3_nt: TGTGCCAGCAGCTTGGATAGTGGGGGCTGGGGTGAAAAACTGTTTTTT

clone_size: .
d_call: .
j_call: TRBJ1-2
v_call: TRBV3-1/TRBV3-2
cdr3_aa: CASSQARTASGGYTF
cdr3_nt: TGTGCCAGCAGCCAAGCCCGGACAGCCTCGGGAGGCTACACCTTC

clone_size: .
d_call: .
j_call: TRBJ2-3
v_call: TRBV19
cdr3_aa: CASSMRRSETSTDTQYF
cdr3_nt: TGTGCCAGTAGTATGAGGAGGTCAGAGACCAGCACAGATACGCAGTATTTT

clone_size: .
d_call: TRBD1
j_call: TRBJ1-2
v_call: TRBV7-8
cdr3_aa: CASSHGAGGKGYGYTF
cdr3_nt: TGTGCCAGCAGCCATGGGGCAGGGGGCAAAGGGTATGGCTACACCTTC

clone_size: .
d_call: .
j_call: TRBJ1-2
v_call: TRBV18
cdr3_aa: CASSRDTRGYYGYTF
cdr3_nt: TGTGCCAGCTCACGGGACACCCGAGGATACTATGGCTACACCTTC

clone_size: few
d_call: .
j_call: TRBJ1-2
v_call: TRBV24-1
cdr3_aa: CATTGEKDYGYTF
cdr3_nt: TGTGCCACCACAGGGGAGAAGGACTATGGCTACACCTTC

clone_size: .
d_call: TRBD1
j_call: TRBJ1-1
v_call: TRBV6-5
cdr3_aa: CASSFSDRDWDTEAFF
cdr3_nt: TGTGCCAGCAGTTTCTCGGACAGGGATTGGGACACTGAAGCTTTCTTT

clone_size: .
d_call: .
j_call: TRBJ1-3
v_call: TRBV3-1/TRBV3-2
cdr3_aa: CASSSGNTIYF
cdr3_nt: TGTGCCAGCAGCTCCGGAAACACCATATATTTT

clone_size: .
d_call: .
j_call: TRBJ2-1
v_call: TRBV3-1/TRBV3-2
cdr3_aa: CASSRPPYNEQFF
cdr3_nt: TGTGCCAGCAGCCGACCCCCCTACAATGAGCAGTTCTTC

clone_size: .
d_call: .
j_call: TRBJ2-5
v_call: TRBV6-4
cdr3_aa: CASRLMETQYF
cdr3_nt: TGTGCCAGCCGGCTGATGGAGACCCAGTACTTC

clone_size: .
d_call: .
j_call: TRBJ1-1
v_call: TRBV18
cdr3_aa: CASSQRSEYTEAFF
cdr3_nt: TGTGCCAGCTCTCAGCGCTCAGAGTACACTGAAGCTTTCTTT

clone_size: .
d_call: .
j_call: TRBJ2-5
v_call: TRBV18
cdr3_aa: CASSPPLFQETQYF
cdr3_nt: TGTGCCAGCTCACCACCGTTATTCCAAGAGACCCAGTACTTC

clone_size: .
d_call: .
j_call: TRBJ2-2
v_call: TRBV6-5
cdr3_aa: CASTQNMFGELFF
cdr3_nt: TGTGCCAGCACTCAAAACATGTTCGGGGAGCTGTTTTTT

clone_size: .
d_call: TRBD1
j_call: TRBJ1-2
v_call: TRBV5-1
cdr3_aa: CASSLGQGDYTF
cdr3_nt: TGCGCCAGCAGCCTTGGACAGGGGGACTACACCTTC

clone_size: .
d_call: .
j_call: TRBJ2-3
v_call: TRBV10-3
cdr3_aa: CAISSWGDTQYF
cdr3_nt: TGTGCCATCAGCTCCTGGGGAGATACGCAGTATTTT

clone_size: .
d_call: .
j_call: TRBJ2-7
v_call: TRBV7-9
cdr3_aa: CASSTSWGEQYF
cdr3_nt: TGTGCCAGCAGCACCTCGTGGGGTGAGCAGTACTTC

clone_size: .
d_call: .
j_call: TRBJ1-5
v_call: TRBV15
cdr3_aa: CATSRGEGLGGAVQPQHF
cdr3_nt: TGTGCCACCAGCAGAGGAGAGGGGTTGGGGGGCGCAGTTCAGCCCCAGCATTTT

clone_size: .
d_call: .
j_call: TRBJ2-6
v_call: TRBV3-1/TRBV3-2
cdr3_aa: CASSQAAGANVLTF
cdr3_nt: TGTGCCAGCAGCCAGGCTGCTGGGGCCAACGTCCTGACTTTC

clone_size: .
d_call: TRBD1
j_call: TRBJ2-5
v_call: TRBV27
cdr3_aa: CASSPRTGVETQYF
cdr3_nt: TGTGCCAGCAGTCCACGGACAGGGGTAGAGACCCAGTACTTC

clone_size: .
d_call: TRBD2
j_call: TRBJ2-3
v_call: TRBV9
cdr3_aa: CASSGTSMDTQYF
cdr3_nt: TGTGCCAGCAGTGGGACTAGCATGGATACGCAGTATTTT

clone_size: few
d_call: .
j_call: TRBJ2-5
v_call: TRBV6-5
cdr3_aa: CASSYTGRLQETQYF
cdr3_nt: TGTGCCAGCAGTTATACCGGACGGCTACAAGAGACCCAGTACTTC

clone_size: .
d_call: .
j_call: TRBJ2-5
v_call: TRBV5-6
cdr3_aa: CASSLYGGATFQETQYF
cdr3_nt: TGTGCCAGCAGCTTGTATGGGGGGGCGACGTTCCAAGAGACCCAGTACTTC

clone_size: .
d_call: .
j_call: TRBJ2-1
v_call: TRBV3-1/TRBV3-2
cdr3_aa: CASRDTAFSYNEQFF
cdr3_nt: TGTGCCAGCCGGGACACGGCCTTCTCCTACAATGAGCAGTTCTTC

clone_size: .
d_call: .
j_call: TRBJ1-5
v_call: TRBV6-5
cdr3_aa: CASHASQGPNQPQHF
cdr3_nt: TGTGCCAGTCATGCTTCACAGGGTCCCAATCAGCCCCAGCATTTT

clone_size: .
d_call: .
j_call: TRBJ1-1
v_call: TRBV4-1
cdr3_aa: CASSHAYLTEAFF
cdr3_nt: TGCGCCAGCAGCCACGCTTACCTCACTGAAGCTTTCTTT

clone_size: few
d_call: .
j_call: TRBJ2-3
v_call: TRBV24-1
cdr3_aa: CATSDFWDSKGTDTQYF
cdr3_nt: TGTGCCACCAGTGATTTTTGGGACTCGAAAGGGACAGATACGCAGTATTTT